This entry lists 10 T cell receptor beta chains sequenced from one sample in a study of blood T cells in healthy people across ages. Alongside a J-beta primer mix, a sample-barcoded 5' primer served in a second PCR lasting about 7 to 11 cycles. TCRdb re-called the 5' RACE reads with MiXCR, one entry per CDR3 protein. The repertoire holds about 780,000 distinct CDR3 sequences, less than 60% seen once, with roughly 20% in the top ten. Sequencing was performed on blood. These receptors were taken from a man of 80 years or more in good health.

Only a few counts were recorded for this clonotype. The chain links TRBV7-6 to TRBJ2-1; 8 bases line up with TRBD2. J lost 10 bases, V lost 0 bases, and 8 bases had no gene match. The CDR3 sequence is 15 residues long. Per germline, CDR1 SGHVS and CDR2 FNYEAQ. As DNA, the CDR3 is TGTGCCAGCAGCTTAGCCGGGACTAGAGGCTTAGAGCAGTTCTTC. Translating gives CASSLAGTRGLEQFF.

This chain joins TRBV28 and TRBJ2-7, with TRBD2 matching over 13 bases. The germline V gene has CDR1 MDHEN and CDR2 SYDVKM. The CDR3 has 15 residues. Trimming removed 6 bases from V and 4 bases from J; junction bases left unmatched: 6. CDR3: CASRPGTSGIYEQYF. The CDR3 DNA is TGTGCCAGCAGACCCGGGACTAGCGGGATTTACGAGCAGTACTTC.

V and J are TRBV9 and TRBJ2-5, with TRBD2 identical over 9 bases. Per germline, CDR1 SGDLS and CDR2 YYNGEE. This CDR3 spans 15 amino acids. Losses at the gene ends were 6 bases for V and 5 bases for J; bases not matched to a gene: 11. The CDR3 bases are TGTGCCAGCACCCTTACTAGCGGGCTTGGGGAGACCCAGTACTTC. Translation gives CASTLTSGLGETQYF.

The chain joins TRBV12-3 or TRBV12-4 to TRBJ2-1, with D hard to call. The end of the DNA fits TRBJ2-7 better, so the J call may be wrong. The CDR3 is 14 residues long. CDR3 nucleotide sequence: TGTGCCAGCAGTTTACTGGAGACTTACAATGAGCAGTACTTC. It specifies CASSLLETYNEQYF.

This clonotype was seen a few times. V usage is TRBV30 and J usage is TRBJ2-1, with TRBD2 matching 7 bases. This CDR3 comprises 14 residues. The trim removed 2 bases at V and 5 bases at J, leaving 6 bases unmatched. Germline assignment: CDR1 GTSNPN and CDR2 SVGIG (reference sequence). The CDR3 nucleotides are TGTGCCTGGAGTTCCGGGAGGCTTGACAATGAGCAGTTCTTC. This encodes CAWSSGRLDNEQFF.

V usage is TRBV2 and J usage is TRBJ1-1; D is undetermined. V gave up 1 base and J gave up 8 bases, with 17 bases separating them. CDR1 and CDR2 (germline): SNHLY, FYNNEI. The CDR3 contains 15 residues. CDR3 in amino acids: CASSEEFRASHEAFF. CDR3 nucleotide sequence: TGTGCCAGCAGTGAAGAGTTCCGGGCCTCTCACGAAGCTTTCTTT.

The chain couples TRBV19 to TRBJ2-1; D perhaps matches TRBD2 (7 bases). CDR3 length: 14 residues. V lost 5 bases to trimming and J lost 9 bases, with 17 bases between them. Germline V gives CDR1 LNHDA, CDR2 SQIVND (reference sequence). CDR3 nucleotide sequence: TGTGCCAGTAGTGGCGGGAGCCCACAGGGTGAGCAGTTCTTC. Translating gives CASSGGSPQGEQFF.

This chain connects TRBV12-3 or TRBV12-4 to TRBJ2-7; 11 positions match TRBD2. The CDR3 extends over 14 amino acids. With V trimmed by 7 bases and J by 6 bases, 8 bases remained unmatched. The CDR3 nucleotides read TGTGCCAGCACTTTTAGCGGGAGGGCAGTCGAGCAGTACTTC. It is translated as CASTFSGRAVEQYF.

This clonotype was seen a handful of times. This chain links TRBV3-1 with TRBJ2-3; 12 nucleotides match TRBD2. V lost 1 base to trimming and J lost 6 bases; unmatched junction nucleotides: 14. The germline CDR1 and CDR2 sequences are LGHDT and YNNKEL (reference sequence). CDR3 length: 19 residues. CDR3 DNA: TGTGCCAGCAGCCAAGCCCTAACCGGGACTAGCGGGTCTCGGGATACGCAGTATTTT. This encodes CASSQALTGTSGSRDTQYF.

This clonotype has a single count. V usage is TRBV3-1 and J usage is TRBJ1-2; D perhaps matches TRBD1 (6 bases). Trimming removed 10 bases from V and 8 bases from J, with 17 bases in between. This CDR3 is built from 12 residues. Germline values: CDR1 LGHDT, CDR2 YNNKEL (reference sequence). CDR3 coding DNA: TGTGCCACCCAGACAGGCGACGAGGGCTACACCTTC. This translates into CATQTGDEGYTF.